These T cell receptor beta chains were read from a single sample in a study of tumor and adjacent non-tumor tissue in lung cancer. Via MiXCR, TCRdb re-called the multiplex PCR reads, giving one row per CDR3 protein. The table has about 80,000 distinct CDR3 sequences, around 65% seen once. Sequences were obtained from lung tumor tissue. These receptors came from a woman in her seventies with non-small cell lung cancer. Each CDR3 is given with its conserved first and last residue. Each record gives: D gene, V gene, clone size, J gene, CDR3 DNA, CDR3 protein. The D gene is left open where the match is weak. Only part of the rows carry a size: once, few, many, or a class if the clone is expanded.

>.|TRBV6-6|.|TRBJ2-7
TGTGCCAGCAGTTACTCTGGGGTATCGACGTACGAGCAGTACTTC
CASSYSGVSTYEQYF
>.|TRBV4-1|.|TRBJ2-1
TGCGCCAGCAACTCCATTTGGGAGCGGACCTTCTACAATGAGCAGTTCTTC
CASNSIWERTFYNEQFF
>.|TRBV10-3|.|TRBJ2-3
TGTGCCATAAGAGATCCGCTAACGGGAGATCTGGCAGGTACGCAGTATTTT
CAIRDPLTGDLAGTQYF
>TRBD2|TRBV6-5|.|TRBJ2-5
TGTGCCAACAGTTACTCGCTTGGGGGGGGGGAAGGGACCCAGTACTTC
CANSYSLGGGEGTQYF
>.|TRBV20-1|many|TRBJ2-7
TGCAGTGCTAGTCTGGGGCAGGGCACTCACGAGCAGTACTTC
CSASLGQGTHEQYF
>TRBD1|TRBV29-1|medium-sized|TRBJ1-4
TGCAGCGTCCCCGGGACAGGGGGTGAAAAACTGTTTTTT
CSVPGTGGEKLFF
>.|TRBV10-1|.|TRBJ2-3
TGCGCTAACGGACTGGGGGATACGCAGTATTTT
CANGLGDTQYF
>TRBD2|TRBV20-1|.|TRBJ2-7
TGCAATGCTCCAGCTAGCGGGAGTATGGCATACGAGCAGTACTTC
CNAPASGSMAYEQYF
>.|TRBV20-1|many|TRBJ2-5
TGCAGTGTCTCGACTGGGTGGGGGACCCAGTACTTC
CSVSTGWGTQYF
>TRBD2|TRBV11-2|.|TRBJ2-1
TGTGCCAGCAGCCCCCGACTAGCGGGAGTAAATGAGCAGTTCTTC
CASSPRLAGVNEQFF
>TRBD2|TRBV7-9|.|TRBJ2-7
TGTGCCAGCAGCTTAGGACTAGCGGCTTCCTACGAGCAGTACTTC
CASSLGLAASYEQYF
>.|TRBV6-5|.|TRBJ1-1
TGTGCCAGCAGCCGGGGGACTACCGAGCAGGAAGCTTTCTTT
CASSRGTTEQEAFF
>.|TRBV29-1|many|TRBJ1-4
TGCAGCGCATCGGGGGGGTCCAGCGAAAAACTGTTTTTT
CSASGGSSEKLFF
>.|TRBV29-1|.|TRBJ2-2
TGCAGCGCCCGACAAGAGCCTCTTCCCAGGGAGCTGTTTTTT
CSARQEPLPRELFF
>.|TRBV28|.|TRBJ2-2
TGTGCCAGCAGACCGCAGGGTACCGGGGAGCTGTTTTTT
CASRPQGTGELFF
>.|TRBV24-1|.|TRBJ2-1
TGTGCCACCCGGGATTGGAGCTCCTACAATGAGCAGTTCTTC
CATRDWSSYNEQFF
>.|TRBV5-4|.|TRBJ1-2
TGTGCCAGCAGCTTGGCTAAGGTCCTTCATGGCTACACCTTC
CASSLAKVLHGYTF
>.|TRBV4-1|.|TRBJ1-5
TGCGCCAACAGCACAGGAGTAACTTTGAATAGCGATCAGCCCCAGCATTTT
CANSTGVTLNSDQPQHF
>.|TRBV6-1|.|TRBJ1-2
TGTGCCAGCAGCCTGGCGTGGGTAAGAACAAGCGGAGGCTATACCTTC
CASSLAWVRTSGGYTF
>.|TRBV11-1|.|TRBJ2-1
TGTACTAGCAGCCCGCGGGAAGGCCGCTATGAGCAGTTCTTC
CTSSPREGRYEQFF
>.|TRBV11-3|.|TRBJ2-5
TGTCCCAGCAGCCCTAGCGATCTGGAGACCCAGTACTTC
CPSSPSDLETQYF
>.|TRBV29-1|.|TRBJ2-7
TGCAGCGTAAGAGGGACAAGGGGTGGCAACAAGCAGTACTTC
CSVRGTRGGNKQYF
>.|TRBV12-3/TRBV12-4|once|TRBJ2-7
TGTGCCAGCAGCGTTTGTCCCTCCTACGAGCAGTACTTC
CASSVCPSYEQYF